What follows is one T cell receptor beta chain and its context. CDR3 size: 14 residues. The germline V gene encodes CDR1 LNHNV and CDR2 YYDKDF (reference sequence). Trimming took 4 bases from V and 0 from J, leaving 4 bases between them. The data stem from a study of blood T cell repertoires in COVID-19. Whole-study context: Material from acute and convalescent COVID-19 was sourced from the United States, Italy and Spain. PBMCs, B-cell-depleted T cells, or T cells provided the cDNA or gDNA that made up the material.

Under the authors' procedure: Estimation of nucleated cell counts relied on the amplification of reference gene primers. Sequenced by immunoSEQ multiplex PCR; TCRdb stores in-frame clones only, minus some. V, J and clone size reflect that table, while D and trimming were determined from the DNA. The repertoire has over 60,000 clones, approximately 89% of them found once; the top ten carry 4% to 5%. The source material was peripheral blood. This receptor was taken from a woman aged 50 to 60 with active COVID-19. The chain links TRBV15 to TRBJ2-6; no firm D call. CDR3 loop: CATSTRSGANVLTF. The CDR3 nucleotides are TGTGCCACCAGCACCCGCTCTGGGGCCAACGTCCTGACTTTC.